What follows describes a single TCR beta chain. The PCR contained 60 Vbeta and 13 Jbeta primers. Assay: immunoSEQ multiplex PCR; the TCRdb copy retains only in-frame clones and omits some. The sample has roughly 150,000 clones; roughly 10% are singletons. This CDR3 is 15 amino acids long. The germline V gene has CDR1 LNHDA and CDR2 SQIVND (reference sequence). V trimming: 3 bases; J trimming: 9 bases; junction bases outside the gene matches: 4. This sample is part of a study of cytomegalovirus exposure and HLA in healthy donors. The receptor's source is a middle-aged man in good health and CMV-seronegative. The gene calls are TRBV19 and TRBJ1-6; TRBD1 matches 11 bases. Sequenced sample: PBMCs. The CDR3 reads CASSMDGTGGSPLHF. The CDR3 region has the DNA TGTGCCAGTAGTATGGACGGGACAGGGGGTTCACCCCTCCACTTT.